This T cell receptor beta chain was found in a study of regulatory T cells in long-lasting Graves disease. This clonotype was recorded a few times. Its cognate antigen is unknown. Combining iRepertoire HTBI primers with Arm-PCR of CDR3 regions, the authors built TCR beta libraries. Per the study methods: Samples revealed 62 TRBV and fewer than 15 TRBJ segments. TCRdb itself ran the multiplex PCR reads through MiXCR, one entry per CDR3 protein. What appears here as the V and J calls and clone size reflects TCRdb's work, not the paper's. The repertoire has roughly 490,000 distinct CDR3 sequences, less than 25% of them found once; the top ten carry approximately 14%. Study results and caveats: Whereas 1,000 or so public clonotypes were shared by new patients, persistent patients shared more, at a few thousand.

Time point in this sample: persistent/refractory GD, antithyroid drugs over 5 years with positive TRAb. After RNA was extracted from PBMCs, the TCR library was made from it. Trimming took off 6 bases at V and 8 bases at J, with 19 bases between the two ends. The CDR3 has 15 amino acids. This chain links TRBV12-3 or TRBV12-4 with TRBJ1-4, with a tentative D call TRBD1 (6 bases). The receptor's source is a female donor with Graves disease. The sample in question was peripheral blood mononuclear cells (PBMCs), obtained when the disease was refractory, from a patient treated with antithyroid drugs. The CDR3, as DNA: TGTGCCAGCAGCCCGAGACAGGCGGGGCGAGAAAAACTGTTTTTT. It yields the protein CASSPRQAGREKLFF.